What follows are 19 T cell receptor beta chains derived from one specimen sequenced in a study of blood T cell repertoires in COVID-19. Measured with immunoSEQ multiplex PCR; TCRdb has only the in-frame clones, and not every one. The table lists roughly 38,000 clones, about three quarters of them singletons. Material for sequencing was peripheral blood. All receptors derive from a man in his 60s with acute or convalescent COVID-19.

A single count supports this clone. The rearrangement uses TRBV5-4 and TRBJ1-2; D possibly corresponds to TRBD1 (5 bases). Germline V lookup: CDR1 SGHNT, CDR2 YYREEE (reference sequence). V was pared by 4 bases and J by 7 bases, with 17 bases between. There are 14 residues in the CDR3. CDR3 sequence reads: CASSMSGGSRGYTF. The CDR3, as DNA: TGTGCCAGCAGCATGAGCGGGGGAAGTCGTGGCTACACCTTC.

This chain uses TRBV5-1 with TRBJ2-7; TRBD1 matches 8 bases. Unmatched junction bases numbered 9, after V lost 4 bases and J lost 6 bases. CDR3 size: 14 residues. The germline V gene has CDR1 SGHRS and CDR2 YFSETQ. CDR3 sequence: CASSRDRGGGEQYF. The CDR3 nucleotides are TGCGCCAGCAGCAGAGACAGGGGAGGTGGCGAGCAGTACTTC.

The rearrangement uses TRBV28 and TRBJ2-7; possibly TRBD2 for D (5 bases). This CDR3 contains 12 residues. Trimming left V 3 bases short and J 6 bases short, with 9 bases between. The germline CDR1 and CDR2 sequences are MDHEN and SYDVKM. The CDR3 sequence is CASSLMAGEQYF. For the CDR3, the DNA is TGTGCCAGCAGTTTGATGGCGGGCGAGCAGTACTTC.

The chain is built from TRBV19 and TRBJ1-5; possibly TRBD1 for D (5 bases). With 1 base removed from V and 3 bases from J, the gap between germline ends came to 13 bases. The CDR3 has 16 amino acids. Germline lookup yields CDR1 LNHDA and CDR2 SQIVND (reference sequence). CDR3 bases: TGTGCCAGTAGTATAGGTGGGGCCTGGGCCAATCAGCCCCAGCATTTT. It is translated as CASSIGGAWANQPQHF.

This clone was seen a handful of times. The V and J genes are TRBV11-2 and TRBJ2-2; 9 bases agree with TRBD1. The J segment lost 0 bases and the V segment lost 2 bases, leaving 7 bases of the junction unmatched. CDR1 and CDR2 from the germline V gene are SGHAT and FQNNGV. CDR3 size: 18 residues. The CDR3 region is CASSLMPRTGANTGELFF. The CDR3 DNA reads TGTGCCAGCAGCTTAATGCCGCGGACAGGGGCGAACACCGGGGAGCTGTTTTTT.

CDR3 nucleotides: TGTGCCAGCAGGAATACAGGGGGCGCTGGGGCCAACGTCCTGACTTTC. Encoded protein: CASRNTGGAGANVLTF. The chain employs TRBV27 and TRBJ2-6; TRBD1 agrees at 9 bases. Looked up from germline, CDR1 is MNHEY and CDR2 is SMNVEV (reference sequence). J gave up 2 bases and V 6 bases, and 5 bases lay outside the gene matches. The CDR3 covers 16 residues.

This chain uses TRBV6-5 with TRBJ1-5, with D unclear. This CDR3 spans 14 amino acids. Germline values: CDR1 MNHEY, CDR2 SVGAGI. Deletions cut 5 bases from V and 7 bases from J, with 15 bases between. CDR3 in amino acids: CASSLGGREQPQHF. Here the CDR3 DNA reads TGTGCCAGCAGTCTAGGAGGCCGGGAGCAGCCCCAGCATTTT.

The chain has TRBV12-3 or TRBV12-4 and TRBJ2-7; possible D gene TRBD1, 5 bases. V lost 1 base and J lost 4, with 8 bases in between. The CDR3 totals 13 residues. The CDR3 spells CASSLEDKYEQYF. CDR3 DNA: TGTGCCAGCAGTTTAGAGGACAAGTACGAGCAGTACTTC.

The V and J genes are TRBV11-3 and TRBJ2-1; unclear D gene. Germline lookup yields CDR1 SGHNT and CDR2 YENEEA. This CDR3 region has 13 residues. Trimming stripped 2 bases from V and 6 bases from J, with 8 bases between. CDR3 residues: CASSLTQLNEQFF. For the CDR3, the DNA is TGTGCCAGCAGCTTAACACAGCTCAATGAGCAGTTCTTC.

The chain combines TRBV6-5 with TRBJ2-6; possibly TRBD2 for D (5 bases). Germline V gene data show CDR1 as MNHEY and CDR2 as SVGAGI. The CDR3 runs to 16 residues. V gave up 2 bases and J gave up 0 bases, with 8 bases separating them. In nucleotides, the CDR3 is TGTGCCAGCAGTTACCCGACTATCTCTGGGGCCAACGTCCTGACTTTC. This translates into CASSYPTISGANVLTF.

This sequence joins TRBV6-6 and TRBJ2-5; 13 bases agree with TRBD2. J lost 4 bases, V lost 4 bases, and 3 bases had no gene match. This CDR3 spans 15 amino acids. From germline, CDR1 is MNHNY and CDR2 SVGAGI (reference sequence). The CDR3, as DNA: TGTGCCAGCAGTTTCAGGACTAGCGGGAGAGAGACCCAGTACTTC. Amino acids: CASSFRTSGRETQYF.

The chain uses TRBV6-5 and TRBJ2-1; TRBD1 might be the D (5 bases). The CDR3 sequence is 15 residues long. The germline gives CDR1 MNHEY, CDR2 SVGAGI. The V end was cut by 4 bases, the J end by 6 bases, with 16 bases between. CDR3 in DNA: TGTGCCAGCAGTTCACCTCGGGCCCAGGGCAATGAGCAGTTCTTC. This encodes CASSSPRAQGNEQFF.

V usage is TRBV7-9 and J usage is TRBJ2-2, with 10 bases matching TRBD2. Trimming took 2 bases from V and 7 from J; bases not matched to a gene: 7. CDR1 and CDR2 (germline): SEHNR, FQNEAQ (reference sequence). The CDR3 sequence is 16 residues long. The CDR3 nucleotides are TGTGCCAGCAGCTTAAGTCTAGCGGGAGCTAACGGGGAGCTGTTTTTT. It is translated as CASSLSLAGANGELFF.

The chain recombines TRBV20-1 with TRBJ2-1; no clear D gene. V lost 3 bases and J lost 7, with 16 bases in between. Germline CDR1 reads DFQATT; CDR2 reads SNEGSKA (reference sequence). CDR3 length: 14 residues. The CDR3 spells CSASFGHGANEQFF. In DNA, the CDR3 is TGCAGTGCTAGTTTCGGTCATGGTGCGAATGAGCAGTTCTTC.

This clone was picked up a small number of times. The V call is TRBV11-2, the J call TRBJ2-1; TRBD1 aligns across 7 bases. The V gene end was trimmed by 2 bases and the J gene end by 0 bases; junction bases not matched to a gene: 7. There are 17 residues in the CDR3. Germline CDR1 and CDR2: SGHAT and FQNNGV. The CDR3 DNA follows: TGTGCCAGCAGCTTAAGAGGGGGCGGCCACTCCTACAATGAGCAGTTCTTC. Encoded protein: CASSLRGGGHSYNEQFF. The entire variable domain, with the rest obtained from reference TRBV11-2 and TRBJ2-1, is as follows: EAGVAQSPRYKIIEKRQSVAFWCNPISGHATLYWYQQILGQGPKLLIQFQNNGVVDDSQLPKDRFSAERLKGVDSTLKIQPAKLEDSAVYLCASSLRGGGHSYNEQFFGPGTRLTVL.

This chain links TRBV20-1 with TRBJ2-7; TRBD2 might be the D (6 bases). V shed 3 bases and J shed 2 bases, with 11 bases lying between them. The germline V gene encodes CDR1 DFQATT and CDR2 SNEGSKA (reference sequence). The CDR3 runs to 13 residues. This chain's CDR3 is CSASIREPYEQYF. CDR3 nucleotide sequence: TGCAGTGCTAGTATCCGGGAGCCCTACGAGCAGTACTTC.

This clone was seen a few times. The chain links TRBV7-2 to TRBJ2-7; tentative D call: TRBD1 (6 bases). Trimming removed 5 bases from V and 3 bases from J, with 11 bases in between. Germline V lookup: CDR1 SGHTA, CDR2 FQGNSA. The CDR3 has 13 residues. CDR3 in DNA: TGTGCCAGCAGCCGAGGGGGTTACTACGAGCAGTACTTC. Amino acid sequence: CASSRGGYYEQYF.

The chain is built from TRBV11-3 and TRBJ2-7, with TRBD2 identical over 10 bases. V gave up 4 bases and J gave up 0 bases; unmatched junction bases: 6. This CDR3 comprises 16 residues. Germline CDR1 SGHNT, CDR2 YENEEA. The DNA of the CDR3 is TGTGCCAGCAGCTCCTCCCTAGCGGGAGTCTCCTACGAGCAGTACTTC. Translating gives CASSSSLAGVSYEQYF.

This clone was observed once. The CDR3 bases are TGTGCCAGTGGTCAGGGGGCCACCGGGGAGCTGTTTTTT. It yields the protein CASGQGATGELFF. The J gene is TRBJ2-2, the V gene TRBV12-3 or TRBV12-4; TRBD1 matches at 8 bases. J was trimmed by 4 bases and V by 9 bases; bases with no gene match: 4. The CDR3 totals 13 residues.